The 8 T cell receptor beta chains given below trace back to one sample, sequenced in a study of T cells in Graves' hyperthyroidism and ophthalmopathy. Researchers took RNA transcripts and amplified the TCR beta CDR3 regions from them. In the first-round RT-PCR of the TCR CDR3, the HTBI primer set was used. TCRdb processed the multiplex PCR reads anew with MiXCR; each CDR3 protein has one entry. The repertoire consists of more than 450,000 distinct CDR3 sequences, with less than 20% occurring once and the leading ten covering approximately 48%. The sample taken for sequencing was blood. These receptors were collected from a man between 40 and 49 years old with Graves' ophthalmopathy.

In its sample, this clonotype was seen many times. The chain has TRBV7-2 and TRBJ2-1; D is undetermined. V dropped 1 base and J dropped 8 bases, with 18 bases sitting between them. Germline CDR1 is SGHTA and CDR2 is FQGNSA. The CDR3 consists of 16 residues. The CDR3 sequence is CASSLEPGFISYEQFF. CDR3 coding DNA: TGTGCCAGCAGCTTAGAGCCAGGATTTATCTCTTATGAGCAGTTCTTC.

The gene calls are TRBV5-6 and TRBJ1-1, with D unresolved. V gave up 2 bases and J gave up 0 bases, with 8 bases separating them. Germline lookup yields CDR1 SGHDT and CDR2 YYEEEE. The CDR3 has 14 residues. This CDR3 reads CASSLTVLNTEAFF. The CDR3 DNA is TGTGCCAGCAGCTTAACGGTCTTGAACACTGAAGCTTTCTTT.

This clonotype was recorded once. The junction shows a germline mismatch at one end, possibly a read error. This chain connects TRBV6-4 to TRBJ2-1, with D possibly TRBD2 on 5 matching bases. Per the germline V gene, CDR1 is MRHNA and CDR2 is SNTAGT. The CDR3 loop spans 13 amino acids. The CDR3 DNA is TGTGCCAGCGGTGAGGGCCCAGCGCTAAAGCAGTTCTTC. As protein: CASGEGPALKQFF.

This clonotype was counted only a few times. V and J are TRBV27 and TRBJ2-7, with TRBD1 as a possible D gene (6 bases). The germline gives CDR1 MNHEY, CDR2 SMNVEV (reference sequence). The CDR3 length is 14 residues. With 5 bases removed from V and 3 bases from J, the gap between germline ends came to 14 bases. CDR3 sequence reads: CASSPTTGLYEQYF. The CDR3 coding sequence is TGTGCCAGCAGTCCAACGACAGGCCTCTACGAGCAGTACTTC.

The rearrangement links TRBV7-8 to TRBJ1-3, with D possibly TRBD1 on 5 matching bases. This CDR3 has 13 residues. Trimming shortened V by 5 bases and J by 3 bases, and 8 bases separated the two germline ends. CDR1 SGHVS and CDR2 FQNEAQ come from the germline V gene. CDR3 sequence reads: CASSEGNGNTIYF. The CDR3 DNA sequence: TGTGCCAGCAGCGAGGGGAATGGAAACACCATATATTTT.

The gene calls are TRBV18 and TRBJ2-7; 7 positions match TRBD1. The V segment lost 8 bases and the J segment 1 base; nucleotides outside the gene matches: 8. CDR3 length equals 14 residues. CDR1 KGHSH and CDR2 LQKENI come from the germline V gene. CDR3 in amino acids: CASPREGQSYEQYF. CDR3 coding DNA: TGTGCCAGCCCTCGTGAGGGACAGTCCTACGAGCAGTACTTC.

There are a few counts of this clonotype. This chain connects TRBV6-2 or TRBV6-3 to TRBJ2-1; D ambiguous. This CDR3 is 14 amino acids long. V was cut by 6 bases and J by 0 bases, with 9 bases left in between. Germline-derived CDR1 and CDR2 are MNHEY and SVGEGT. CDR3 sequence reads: CASRGTPSYNEQFF. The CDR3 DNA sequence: TGTGCCAGCAGGGGAACCCCCTCCTACAATGAGCAGTTCTTC.

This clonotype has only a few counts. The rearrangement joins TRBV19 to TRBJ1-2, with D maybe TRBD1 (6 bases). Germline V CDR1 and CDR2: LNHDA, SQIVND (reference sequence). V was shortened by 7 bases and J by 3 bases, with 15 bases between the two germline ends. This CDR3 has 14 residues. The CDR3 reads CASIERGTYYGYTF. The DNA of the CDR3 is TGTGCCAGTATCGAAAGGGGGACCTACTATGGCTACACCTTC. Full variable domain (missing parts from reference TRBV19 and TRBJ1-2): DGGITQSPKYLFRKEGQNVTLSCEQNLNHDAMYWYRQDPGQGLRLIYYSQIVNDFQKGDIAEGYSVSREKKESFPLTVTSAQKNPTAFYLCASIERGTYYGYTFGSGTRLTVV.